Sequencing of this T cell receptor beta chain was carried out in a study of shared clonotypes between healthy human individuals. This clone occurred once. The antigen is not known. Regarding the study as a whole: Estimated clonotype richness was generally higher in naive than memory subsets. It was the few donors that limited the genetic and exposure-history diversity represented. Roughly 5% of naive CD4 clonotypes were shared across several donors.

Profiled with immunoSEQ multiplex PCR; TCRdb holds only in-frame clones, not every one. Found here are about 1.5 million clones, around 97% of them singletons; the top ten hold roughly 1.2%. V lost 5 bases, J lost 3 bases, and 14 bases lay in between. Germline CDR1 LNHDA, CDR2 SQIVND (reference sequence). The CDR3 is 15 residues long. Sequences were obtained from naive CD4+ T cells sorted from blood. Stated subset: CD45RA+ positively selected. This TCR was sampled from a man under 40 in good health. J is TRBJ2-1 and V is TRBV19; D perhaps matches TRBD2 (6 bases). The CDR3 region is CASSHPGEVYNEQFF. The CDR3 DNA reads as TGTGCCAGTAGTCACCCGGGGGAGGTCTACAATGAGCAGTTCTTC.